The rows below give T cell receptor beta chains drawn from one sample of a study of cytomegalovirus exposure and HLA in healthy donors. The protocol was immunoSEQ multiplex PCR, while the TCRdb copy is restricted to in-frame clones and leaves out a portion. The data contain some 100,000 clones, approximately 81% of them singletons. Input material: PBMCs. These receptors were taken from a female donor in good health and CMV-seropositive. The CDR3 runs from the conserved cysteine through the conserved F or W. A D gene is named only where the DNA matches it firmly. Expanded clones get a size class; other rows say once, few or many, or leave the size out.

length	V	J	D	size	CDR3	DNA
13	TRBV29-1	TRBJ1-2	TRBD1	-	CSVRQGASYGYTF	TGCAGCGTAAGACAGGGGGCGTCCTATGGCTACACCTTC
15	TRBV7-9	TRBJ1-4	-	many	CASSSYGTGNEKLFF	TGTGCCAGCAGCTCATACGGTACCGGTAATGAAAAACTGTTTTTT
13	TRBV19	TRBJ1-1	-	-	CASRQYRNTEAFF	TGTGCCAGTAGACAGTATCGGAACACTGAAGCTTTCTTT
15	TRBV18	TRBJ1-2	-	once	CASSPGQGRDYGYTF	TGTGCCAGCTCACCAGGGCAGGGGAGGGACTATGGCTACACCTTC
16	TRBV5-4	TRBJ1-4	-	-	CASSLEGRASEEKLFF	TGTGCCAGCAGCTTGGAAGGCAGGGCCTCTGAGGAAAAACTGTTTTTT
15	TRBV4-1	TRBJ1-5	TRBD1	-	CASSPGDRGNQPQHF	TGCGCCAGCAGCCCGGGAGACAGGGGCAATCAGCCCCAGCATTTT
17	TRBV11-3	TRBJ2-2	-	-	CASSFGPSSAATGELFF	TGTGCCAGCAGCTTTGGCCCTTCTAGCGCCGCCACCGGGGAGCTGTTTTTT
15	TRBV4-3	TRBJ2-1	TRBD2	-	CASSPGTSGGNEQFF	TGCGCCAGCAGCCCGGGGACTAGCGGGGGGAATGAGCAGTTCTTC
17	TRBV15	TRBJ2-6	TRBD2	-	CATSRDGGGAGANGLTF	TGTGCCACCAGCAGAGATGGCGGGGGTGCTGGGGCCAACGGCCTGACTTTC
13	TRBV29-1	TRBJ1-2	-	-	CSALGQGNYGYTF	TGCAGCGCCCTTGGGCAGGGTAACTATGGCTACACCTTC
15	TRBV2	TRBJ2-5	TRBD2	-	CASGTSGVVLETQYF	TGTGCCAGCGGCACTAGCGGGGTGGTGTTGGAGACCCAGTACTTC
15	TRBV6-6	TRBJ1-2	TRBD1	few	CASSPRDREGSGYTF	TGTGCCAGCAGTCCCCGGGACAGGGAGGGGTCTGGCTACACCTTC
17	TRBV5-6	TRBJ2-3	TRBD2	-	CASSRLAGGEGTDTQYF	TGTGCCAGCAGCCGACTAGCGGGAGGAGAGGGCACAGATACGCAGTATTTT
15	TRBV5-1	TRBJ2-1	TRBD2	-	CASSSSGRALNEQFF	TGCGCCAGCAGCTCCAGCGGGAGGGCCCTAAATGAGCAGTTCTTC
15	TRBV10-3	TRBJ2-1	-	-	CASSYHPSSYNEQFF	TGTGCCAGCAGTTACCACCCGAGCTCCTACAATGAGCAGTTCTTC
14	TRBV5-6	TRBJ1-1	TRBD1	-	CASSLPGQGPEAFF	TGTGCCAGCAGCTTGCCGGGACAGGGCCCTGAAGCTTTCTTT
15	TRBV2	TRBJ2-5	TRBD2	-	CASSGTGLAVQTQYF	TGTGCCAGCAGTGGAACGGGACTAGCAGTACAGACCCAGTACTTC
15	TRBV5-5	TRBJ1-6	TRBD1	-	CASSSTGVNNSPLHF	TGTGCCAGCAGCTCGACAGGGGTTAATAATTCACCCCTCCACTTT
16	TRBV30	TRBJ2-6	TRBD1	-	CAFQRGDSSGANVLTF	TGTGCCTTCCAAAGAGGGGACAGCTCTGGGGCCAACGTCCTGACTTTC
17	TRBV5-4	TRBJ1-1	-	-	CASSLVGFFRGNTEAFF	TGTGCCAGCAGCTTGGTCGGGTTTTTTAGGGGGAACACTGAAGCTTTCTTT
14	TRBV6-1	TRBJ2-7	TRBD1	-	CASSGNRGPSEQYF	TGTGCCAGCAGTGGGAACAGGGGCCCCTCCGAGCAGTACTTC
17	TRBV25-1	TRBJ2-1	TRBD2	-	CASSESPLAGAYNEQFF	TGTGCCAGCAGTGAATCCCCTTTAGCGGGAGCCTACAATGAGCAGTTCTTC
15	TRBV7-8	TRBJ2-7	-	-	CASSLAGGAPYEQYF	TGTGCCAGCAGCTTAGCGGGGGGGGCCCCCTACGAGCAGTACTTC
17	TRBV4-2	TRBJ2-1	TRBD2	-	CASSQPSGSAVYNEQFF	TGTGCCAGCAGCCAACCGAGCGGGAGCGCCGTTTACAATGAGCAGTTCTTC
15	TRBV7-2	TRBJ1-5	TRBD1	-	CASSSRQGAGQPQHF	TGTGCCAGCAGTTCCAGACAGGGGGCAGGGCAGCCCCAGCATTTT
13	TRBV19	TRBJ2-7	-	-	CASSIVAGDEQYF	TGTGCCAGTAGTATCGTAGCCGGGGACGAGCAGTACTTC
14	TRBV10-3	TRBJ1-2	TRBD1	-	CAISPGQGNYGYTF	TGTGCCATCAGCCCCGGACAGGGGAACTATGGCTACACCTTC
13	TRBV2	TRBJ2-3	TRBD1	few	CARGQGAGDTQYF	TGTGCCAGGGGACAGGGGGCAGGGGATACGCAGTATTTT
14	TRBV7-9	TRBJ2-7	-	-	CASSLGDSSYEQYF	TGTGCCAGCAGCTTAGGAGACAGCTCCTACGAGCAGTACTTC
14	TRBV6-6	TRBJ2-7	-	few	CASSTQVPSYEQYF	TGTGCCAGCAGTACACAGGTCCCGTCCTACGAGCAGTACTTC
17	TRBV27	TRBJ1-5	-	-	CASSSRRDRNSNQPQHF	TGTGCCAGCTCCTCGAGGAGGGACCGAAATAGCAATCAGCCCCAGCATTTT
16	TRBV9	TRBJ2-1	TRBD1	-	CASSVGPGTGEIEQFF	TGTGCCAGCAGCGTAGGGCCCGGGACAGGGGAAATTGAGCAGTTCTTC
16	TRBV19	TRBJ2-1	TRBD1	-	CASMNPPGGSYNEQFF	TGTGCCTCTATGAACCCCCCAGGGGGCTCCTACAATGAGCAGTTCTTC
14	TRBV5-6	TRBJ2-3	-	few	CASSADSATDTQYF	TGTGCCAGCAGCGCGGACAGCGCCACAGATACGCAGTATTTT
15	TRBV13	TRBJ2-2	-	-	CASSHGTINTGELFF	TGTGCCAGCAGCCACGGGACAATAAACACCGGGGAGCTGTTTTTT
16	TRBV9	TRBJ2-1	TRBD2	once	CASSPPLSGGHNEQFF	TGTGCCAGCAGCCCCCCATTGTCGGGAGGACACAATGAGCAGTTCTTC
15	TRBV7-2	TRBJ1-6	-	-	CASSTSGVQNSPLHF	TGTGCCAGCAGCACCTCAGGGGTGCAAAATTCACCCCTCCACTTT
17	TRBV4-1	TRBJ2-2	TRBD2	once	CASSQVGLAENTGELFF	TGCGCCAGCAGCCAAGTCGGACTAGCGGAGAACACCGGGGAGCTGTTTTTT
14	TRBV7-2	TRBJ2-5	TRBD2	-	CASSQRGYQETQYF	TGTGCCAGCAGCCAGCGGGGGTACCAAGAGACCCAGTACTTC
14	TRBV19	TRBJ1-1	-	few	CASSSGRGGTEAFF	TGTGCCAGTAGTTCAGGCAGGGGTGGCACTGAAGCTTTCTTT
17	TRBV4-2	TRBJ2-7	TRBD1	-	CASSLEWGQGAAYEQYF	TGTGCCAGCAGCCTCGAGTGGGGGCAGGGGGCCGCCTACGAGCAGTACTTC
15	TRBV2	TRBJ1-5	-	-	CASSESGGNDQPQHF	TGTGCCAGCAGTGAATCGGGGGGGAATGATCAGCCCCAGCATTTT